These T cell receptor beta chains were read from a single sample in a study of blood T cell repertoires in COVID-19. Method: immunoSEQ multiplex PCR; TCRdb's copy keeps in-frame clones and lacks some. Of 260,000 or so clones in the sample, about 83% were seen once. Sequencing was carried out using peripheral blood. The receptors were gathered from a man older than 75 with acute or convalescent COVID-19. Both conserved end residues are part of each CDR3. The order of the fields is D gene, J gene, V gene, CDR3 protein. D genes are given only for firm matches.

>TRBD2|TRBJ2-3|TRBV5-4
CASSLASGTTDTQYF
>-|TRBJ1-6|TRBV5-4
CASSFSSYNSPLHF
>-|TRBJ2-7|TRBV28
CASSKSTVYEQYF
>-|TRBJ2-5|TRBV29-1
CSVPPRGRETQYF
>-|TRBJ1-1|TRBV3-1/TRBV3-2
CASSQAESWTEAFF
>TRBD2|TRBJ2-1|TRBV7-7
CASSPGLAGLYNEQFF
>TRBD1|TRBJ1-4|TRBV4-1
CASSPQPGQGDGKLFF
>-|TRBJ2-5|TRBV5-1
CASSLALGERGEETQYF
>-|TRBJ2-5|TRBV2
CASSGGLRHQETQYF
>TRBD1|TRBJ1-4|TRBV5-1
CASSPGQGGFNEKLFF
>-|TRBJ1-4|TRBV4-1
CASSQVAGNEKLFF
>-|TRBJ2-2|TRBV2
CASSELVGNTGELFF
>TRBD2|TRBJ2-5|TRBV15
CATSRDRGAGGETQYF
>TRBD1|TRBJ1-6|TRBV2
CASSGQGNSPLHF
>-|TRBJ1-4|TRBV19
CASSTAARTNEKLFF
>TRBD1|TRBJ1-6|TRBV5-4
CASSQLAGGGSYNSPLHF
>TRBD1|TRBJ2-7|TRBV5-4
CASSRGTARYEQYF
>TRBD1|TRBJ2-3|TRBV30
CAWSVLQGADTQYF
>TRBD2|TRBJ2-1|TRBV18
CASSPKAGANEQFF
>-|TRBJ1-2|TRBV7-2
CASSLGAPYGYTF
>TRBD1|TRBJ2-7|TRBV5-6
CASSRTGGTYEQYF
>-|TRBJ1-6|TRBV13
CASSLGRYSPLHF
>-|TRBJ1-6|TRBV28
CASGEDRTSPLHF
>TRBD1|TRBJ2-7|TRBV10-3
CAINRGADEQYF
>-|TRBJ2-7|TRBV2
CASSIQGYEQYF
>-|TRBJ2-3|TRBV9
CASSVGEGESTDTQYF
>TRBD1|TRBJ1-1|TRBV5-1
CASSATGLNTEAFF
>-|TRBJ2-7|TRBV7-7
CASSLAVGVNYEQYF
>-|TRBJ1-3|TRBV7-8
CASSYTPGEPRSEIGNTIYF
>-|TRBJ1-5|TRBV27
CASSLSVGGANQPQHF
>TRBD1|TRBJ1-1|TRBV2
CASSVGTVANTEAFF
>-|TRBJ1-5|TRBV19
CASSIVGRGNQPQHF
>-|TRBJ1-2|TRBV6-1
CASSEASVPNYGYTF
>-|TRBJ2-5|TRBV27
CASSPSRAQGTQYF
>-|TRBJ1-6|TRBV11-2
CASSLDGAGGSPLHF
>-|TRBJ2-7|TRBV25-1
CASSGTGPPGGEQYF
>-|TRBJ2-7|TRBV5-1
CASSFQGIVDEQYF
>TRBD1|TRBJ2-5|TRBV5-6
CASSLERGLRETQYF
>-|TRBJ1-5|TRBV6-1
CASSDPSFAVRLGNQPQHF
>TRBD1|TRBJ1-1|TRBV6-4
CASSQTGGTEAFF
>-|TRBJ2-5|TRBV7-2
CASSLATGKETQYF
>TRBD2|TRBJ2-1|TRBV5-1
CASSLAAGGSYNEQFF
>TRBD1|TRBJ1-1|TRBV5-1
CASSPTPGTGNTEAFF
>TRBD1|TRBJ1-1|TRBV11-1
CASRWTGGTEAFF
>-|TRBJ2-7|TRBV6-5
CASLGQIEQYF
>TRBD2|TRBJ2-3|TRBV7-3
CASSYVAGTSGRGTDTQYF